These 26 T cell receptor beta chains were all obtained from the same sample, sequenced in a study of vaccination and CD4 T cells after COVID-19. The treatment is: approximately nine-day PBMC culture with coronavirus spike peptide pools or control peptides (ViraFEST assay). The Oncomine TCR Beta short-read assay was applied to DNA of cultured CD4+ T cells. One entry per CDR3 protein, called by TCRdb with MiXCR from the PCR reads. The top ten hold around 30% of the sample, which has 8,500 to 10,000 distinct CDR3 sequences, 64% seen once. Antigen specificity for these receptors is unknown. Sequencing used CD4+ T cells from blood, cultured in vitro. These receptors were obtained from a human donor who had recovered from COVID-19.

This clonotype has only a few counts. The chain combines TRBV6-1 with TRBJ1-1; D is possibly TRBD1 (6 bases). The CDR3 contains 13 residues. Per the germline V gene, CDR1 is MNHNS and CDR2 is SASEGT. Trimming took off 6 bases at V and 1 base at J, with 9 bases between the two ends. The CDR3 loop is CASRLGGNTEAFF. The CDR3 DNA is TGTGCCAGCAGACTAGGGGGGAACACTGAAGCTTTCTTT.

The chain employs TRBV28 and TRBJ2-5, with TRBD1 as a possible D gene (6 bases). CDR3 length equals 15 residues. V lost 2 bases and J lost 4, with 14 bases in between. Germline assignment: CDR1 MDHEN and CDR2 SYDVKM. CDR3 nucleotides: TGTGCCAGCAGTTTAAACGGGCAAGGGGGAGAGACCCAGTACTTC. Translating it yields CASSLNGQGGETQYF.

The CDR3 protein is CASSPQYQETQYF. In DNA form, the CDR3 reads TGTGCCAGCAGCCCACAGTACCAAGAGACCCAGTACTTC. The chain combines TRBV5-5 with TRBJ2-5, with no clear D. Germline CDR1 is SGHKS and CDR2 is YYEKEE (reference sequence). The V and J ends lost 4 bases and 0 bases respectively, with 7 bases between them. The length of the CDR3 is 13 residues. Full variable domain (outside the CDR3, taken from reference TRBV5-5 and TRBJ2-5): DAGVTQSPTHLIKTRGQQVTLRCSPISGHKSVSWYQQVLGQGPQFIFQYYEKEERGRGNFPDRFSARQFPNYSSELNVNALLLGDSALYLCASSPQYQETQYFGPGTRLLVL.

V is TRBV27 and J is TRBJ2-7, with 8 bases that match TRBD2. There are 16 residues in the CDR3. After removal of 4 bases from V and 1 base from J, the junction contained 9 bases not matched to a gene. Germline V lookup: CDR1 MNHEY, CDR2 SMNVEV (reference sequence). The CDR3 sequence is CASSSRLAKFSYEQYF. In DNA, the CDR3 is TGTGCCAGCAGTTCGAGACTAGCGAAGTTTTCCTACGAGCAGTACTTC.

V is TRBV7-9 and J is TRBJ1-1, with D tentatively TRBD1 (5 bases). The CDR3 extends over 15 amino acids. CDR1 is SEHNR and CDR2 is FQNEAQ in the germline V gene (reference sequence). Trimming shortened V by 5 bases and J by 1 base, and 14 bases separated the two germline ends. CDR3 amino acids: CASSTYRDENTEAFF. DNA for the CDR3: TGTGCCAGCAGCACCTACCGGGACGAGAACACTGAAGCTTTCTTT.

The chain employs TRBV24-1 and TRBJ1-2; tentative D call: TRBD1 (5 bases). There are 13 residues in the CDR3. Germline CDR1 reads KGHDR; CDR2 reads SFDVKD. With 3 bases removed from V and 8 bases from J, the gap between germline ends came to 12 bases. CDR3 sequence reads: CATSDERGIGYTF. As DNA, the CDR3 is TGTGCCACCAGTGATGAGCGGGGGATAGGCTACACCTTC.

The chain uses TRBV6-1 and TRBJ2-7, with D possibly matching TRBD2 (5 bases). This CDR3 has 16 amino acids. CDR1 MNHNS and CDR2 SASEGT come from the germline V gene. V was trimmed by 2 bases and J by 0 bases, leaving 14 bases between them. Here the CDR3 DNA reads TGTGCCAGCAGTGAATTTGGCTCCCGGGGCTCCTACGAGCAGTACTTC. Translated, it gives CASSEFGSRGSYEQYF.

The sample holds a few counts of this clonotype. The V gene is TRBV20-1, the J gene TRBJ2-5; 11 bases line up with TRBD1. The CDR3 contains 15 residues. V lost 6 bases, J lost 5 bases, and 11 bases stayed unmatched. CDR1 and CDR2 from the germline V gene are DFQATT and SNEGSKA (reference sequence). CDR3 region: CSAITWTGGRETQYF. In DNA, the CDR3 is TGCAGTGCCATAACCTGGACAGGGGGCCGGGAGACCCAGTACTTC.

This chain joins TRBV20-1 and TRBJ2-1, with no clear D. V gave up 5 bases and J gave up 0 bases, with 5 bases separating them. In germline, CDR1 is DFQATT, CDR2 SNEGSKA (reference sequence). The CDR3 covers 12 residues. The CDR3 spells CSALPSYNEQFF. DNA of the CDR3: TGCAGTGCTCTCCCCTCCTACAATGAGCAGTTCTTC.

V gene TRBV6-5 combines with J gene TRBJ2-5; D is ambiguous. V dropped 0 bases and J dropped 2 bases, with 13 bases sitting between them. The CDR3 spans 16 residues. CDR1 is MNHEY, CDR2 SVGAGI, per germline. The CDR3 region is CASSYSVAGGQETQYF. CDR3 DNA: TGTGCCAGCAGTTACTCAGTGGCAGGCGGACAAGAGACCCAGTACTTC.

The chain joins TRBV10-1 to TRBJ2-1, with TRBD2 identical over 7 bases. Trimming removed 3 bases from V and 0 bases from J; junction bases left unmatched: 5. The CDR3 loop spans 16 amino acids. CDR1 is WNHNN and CDR2 is SYGVQD in the germline V gene (reference sequence). CDR3 nucleotides: TGCGCCAGCAGTGATTTGGGGGGGAGCTCCTACAATGAGCAGTTCTTC. Translation gives CASSDLGGSSYNEQFF.

This clonotype is judged large. The CDR3 DNA is TGTGCCAGCAGCTTCGGGGTCTCTGGGGCCAACGTCCTGACTTTC. It is translated as CASSFGVSGANVLTF. This sequence joins TRBV11-2 and TRBJ2-6; maybe TRBD2 (5 bases). CDR3 length: 15 residues. Trimming pared 3 bases from V and 0 bases from J, leaving 6 bases between. The germline V gene has CDR1 SGHAT and CDR2 FQNNGV.

This rearrangement joins TRBV28 to TRBJ1-6; 10 nucleotides line up with TRBD1. V dropped 5 bases and J dropped 9; count of bases not matched to a gene: 4. The V gene's germline CDR1 is MDHEN and CDR2 SYDVKM. The CDR3 consists of 14 residues. The CDR3 coding sequence is TGTGCCAGCAGTCCAGGGGACAGGGGTTCACCCCTCCACTTT. It encodes CASSPGDRGSPLHF.

In this sample, this clonotype turned up a few times. The chain employs TRBV7-2 and TRBJ1-1; 7 positions match TRBD1. This CDR3 has 14 amino acids. Germline V gene sequence: CDR1 SGHTA, CDR2 FQGNSA. Losses at the gene ends were 3 bases for V and 3 bases for J; bases not matched to a gene: 4. In nucleotides, the CDR3 is TGTGCCAGCAGCTTCCCGACAGGGTACACTGAAGCTTTCTTT. It yields the protein CASSFPTGYTEAFF.

This clonotype was seen a handful of times. The genes are TRBV6-1 and TRBJ2-3; D is perhaps TRBD2 (6 bases). CDR3 length: 13 residues. Per the germline V gene, CDR1 is MNHNS and CDR2 is SASEGT. The V end lost 5 bases, the J end lost 2 bases, and 8 bases lay between the germline ends. The CDR3 sequence is CASSPGVTDTQYF. Here the CDR3 DNA reads TGTGCCAGCAGTCCGGGGGTCACAGATACGCAGTATTTT.

This clonotype was seen a single time. The chain employs TRBV11-2 and TRBJ1-2; tentatively, D is TRBD1 (5 bases). Trimming left V 3 bases short and J 6 bases short, with 8 bases between. The CDR3 covers 12 residues. The germline V gene encodes CDR1 SGHAT and CDR2 FQNNGV. The CDR3 DNA reads TGTGCCAGCAGCTTTGAAGGGGATGGCTACACCTTC. Its translation is CASSFEGDGYTF.

The chain employs TRBV7-9 and TRBJ1-2, with D possibly TRBD1 on 5 matching bases. Germline assignment: CDR1 SEHNR and CDR2 FQNEAQ (reference sequence). Trimming pared 5 bases from V and 7 bases from J, leaving 14 bases between. The CDR3 length is 13 residues. This CDR3 is CASSDILRGGYTF. The CDR3, as DNA: TGTGCCAGCAGCGATATTTTAAGGGGTGGCTACACCTTC. The whole variable domain, filled in from reference TRBV7-9 and TRBJ1-2, reads DTGVSQNPRHKITKRGQNVTFRCDPISEHNRLYWYRQTLGQGPEFLTYFQNEAQLEKSRLLSDRFSAERPKGSFSTLEIQRTEQGDSAMYLCASSDILRGGYTFGSGTRLTVV.

The V gene is TRBV14, the J gene TRBJ2-5; D remains unclear. Germline V gene lookup returns CDR1 SGHDN and CDR2 FVKESK. V gave up 2 bases and J gave up 0 bases, with 7 bases separating them. The CDR3 covers 14 residues. The CDR3 reads CASSQMLDQETQYF. In DNA form, the CDR3 reads TGTGCCAGCAGCCAAATGTTGGACCAAGAGACCCAGTACTTC.

The J gene is TRBJ1-6, the V gene TRBV20-1; D gene uncertain. CDR3 length equals 16 residues. CDR1 is DFQATT, CDR2 SNEGSKA, per germline (reference sequence). Trimming took 5 bases from V and 6 from J, leaving 20 bases between them. The CDR3 sequence: CSASIPDARVNSPLHF. DNA of the CDR3: TGCAGTGCTTCGATTCCAGACGCGCGGGTTAATTCACCCCTCCACTTT.

The chain links TRBV7-9 to TRBJ1-4, with 7 nucleotides matching TRBD1. V trimming: 11 bases; J trimming: 0 bases; junction bases outside the gene matches: 12. Germline V gene data show CDR1 as SEHNR and CDR2 as FQNEAQ (reference sequence). The CDR3 covers 16 residues. CDR3 amino acids: CASNFGTVTTNEKLFF. The CDR3 bases are TGTGCCTCCAATTTCGGGACAGTTACAACTAATGAAAAACTGTTTTTT.

The chain combines TRBV2 with TRBJ1-1, with D perhaps matching TRBD1 (6 bases). Germline V gene sequence: CDR1 SNHLY, CDR2 FYNNEI. The CDR3 runs to 14 residues. Deletions cut 7 bases from V and 4 bases from J, with 16 bases between. The CDR3 reads CASMMGAGGTEAFF. CDR3 sequence (DNA): TGTGCCAGCATGATGGGGGCAGGTGGCACTGAAGCTTTCTTT.

J is TRBJ1-2 and V is TRBV20-1, with D tentatively TRBD1 (6 bases). The CDR3 sequence is 15 residues long. The V gene's germline CDR1 is DFQATT and CDR2 SNEGSKA (reference sequence). Trimming removed 0 bases from V and 4 bases from J, with 15 bases in between. The CDR3 sequence: CSARDGGRTAYGYTF. The CDR3 coding sequence is TGCAGTGCTAGAGATGGGGGACGGACAGCCTATGGCTACACCTTC.

The chain carries TRBV20-1 and TRBJ2-7, with D maybe TRBD1 (5 bases). CDR1 DFQATT and CDR2 SNEGSKA come from the germline V gene (reference sequence). Between the trimmed V and J ends, which lost 3 bases and 2 bases, there was a span of 17 bases. The CDR3 consists of 15 residues. Here the CDR3 reads CSARSASGPTYEQYF. The DNA of the CDR3 is TGCAGTGCTAGGTCGGCTTCAGGGCCTACCTACGAGCAGTACTTC.

The chain joins TRBV28 to TRBJ1-2; TRBD1 is a possible D gene (6 bases). Per the germline V gene, CDR1 is MDHEN and CDR2 is SYDVKM. The CDR3 totals 12 residues. The germline V and J ends were trimmed by 2 bases and 5 bases, with 6 bases remaining between them. The CDR3 nucleotides read TGTGCCAGCAGTTTAGGACAGTATGGCTACACCTTC. This translates into CASSLGQYGYTF.

This clonotype was seen a single time. The chain carries TRBV2 and TRBJ2-5, with D possibly being TRBD2 (6 bases). The CDR3 is 14 residues long. Trimming took off 7 bases at V and 5 bases at J, with 17 bases between the two ends. Germline assignment: CDR1 SNHLY and CDR2 FYNNEI. The CDR3, as DNA: TGTGCCAGCACAATGCGGTCGGGAGAGGAGACCCAGTACTTC. Its protein product is CASTMRSGEETQYF.

This clonotype is medium-sized within its sample. The V call is TRBV11-2, the J call TRBJ2-5, with a weak D call TRBD2 (6 bases). Trimming took 1 base from V and 5 from J, leaving 17 bases between them. CDR1 and CDR2 (germline): SGHAT, FQNNGV. The CDR3 covers 16 residues. CDR3 bases: TGTGCCAGCAGCTTAGTCCCGGTCGGCGGAGGGGAGACCCAGTACTTC. Translating gives CASSLVPVGGGETQYF. Full variable domain (outside the CDR3, taken from reference TRBV11-2 and TRBJ2-5): EAGVAQSPRYKIIEKRQSVAFWCNPISGHATLYWYQQILGQGPKLLIQFQNNGVVDDSQLPKDRFSAERLKGVDSTLKIQPAKLEDSAVYLCASSLVPVGGGETQYFGPGTRLLVL.